A selection of T cell receptor beta chains follows, all from one sample in a study of regulatory T cells in long-lasting Graves disease. TCRdb reanalysed the multiplex PCR reads using MiXCR and keeps one entry per CDR3 protein. This sample has roughly 610,000 distinct CDR3 sequences, with 16% found just once. In addition, the sample was reused for a study of T cells in Graves' hyperthyroidism and ophthalmopathy.

The sample in question was peripheral blood mononuclear cells (PBMCs), obtained at new diagnosis, from a patient treated with antithyroid drugs. The origin of the receptors is a woman in her 30s with Graves disease. Both conserved end residues are part of each CDR3. A D gene is named only where the DNA matches it firmly. Some rows mark clone size as missing; the rest say once, few, many or name a class of expanded clone.

v_gene	abundance	j_gene	d_gene	CDR3aa	CDR3nt
TRBV4-2	.	TRBJ2-5	.	CASSQDPGNPQETQYF	TGTGCCAGCAGCCAAGATCCGGGGAATCCCCAAGAGACCCAGTACTTC
TRBV2	many	TRBJ1-1	.	CAGKGMGGVNTEAFF	TGTGCCGGTAAGGGCATGGGCGGAGTGAACACTGAAGCTTTCTTT
TRBV3-1	few	TRBJ2-1	TRBD2	CASSQELGTKAWLSYNEQFF	TGTGCCAGCAGCCAAGAGCTGGGGACTAAGGCGTGGCTCTCCTACAATGAGCAGTTCTTC
TRBV28	many	TRBJ2-7	TRBD1	CASSGSGTGTYEQYF	TGTGCCAGCAGTGGGTCCGGGACAGGGACCTACGAGCAGTACTTC
TRBV7-2	many	TRBJ2-3	.	CASSASRGFRDTQYF	TGTGCCAGCAGCGCGTCCCGGGGGTTTAGAGATACGCAGTATTTT
TRBV29-1	many	TRBJ2-1	.	CSVLPQPGNEQFF	TGCAGCGTATTACCCCAGCCGGGGAATGAGCAGTTCTTC
TRBV6-5	many	TRBJ2-5	TRBD1	CASSYRDSQETQYF	TGTGCCAGCAGTTACCGGGACAGTCAAGAGACCCAGTACTTC
TRBV3-1	few	TRBJ2-5	TRBD2	CASSQVGRLASQETQYF	TGTGCCAGCAGCCAAGTGGGGCGACTAGCGAGCCAAGAGACCCAGTACTTC
TRBV6-1	many	TRBJ2-2	TRBD2	CASRGLAGGDGELFF	TGTGCCAGCAGAGGACTAGCGGGAGGGGACGGGGAGCTGTTTTTT
TRBV29-1	.	TRBJ2-3	.	CSVGRSADTQYF	TGCAGCGTTGGTCGGAGTGCAGATACGCAGTATTTT
TRBV29-1	many	TRBJ1-1	.	CSVREGNTEAFF	TGCAGCGTTAGGGAGGGGAACACTGAAGCTTTCTTT
TRBV6-1	few	TRBJ2-3	.	CASNQGFADTQYF	TGTGCCAGCAACCAGGGATTCGCAGATACGCAGTATTTT